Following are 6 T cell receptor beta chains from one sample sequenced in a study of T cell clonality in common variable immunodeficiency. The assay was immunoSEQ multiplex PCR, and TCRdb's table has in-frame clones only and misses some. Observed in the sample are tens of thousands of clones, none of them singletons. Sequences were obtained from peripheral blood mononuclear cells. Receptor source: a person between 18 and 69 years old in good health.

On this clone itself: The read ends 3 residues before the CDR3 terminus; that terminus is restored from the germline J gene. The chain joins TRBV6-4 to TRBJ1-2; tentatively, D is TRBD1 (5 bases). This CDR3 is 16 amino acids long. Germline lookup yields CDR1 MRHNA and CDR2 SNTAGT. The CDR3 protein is CASSESGTSGNDDYTF. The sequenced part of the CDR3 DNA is TGTGCCAGCAGTGAGTCCGGGACTAGCGGGAACGATGAC.

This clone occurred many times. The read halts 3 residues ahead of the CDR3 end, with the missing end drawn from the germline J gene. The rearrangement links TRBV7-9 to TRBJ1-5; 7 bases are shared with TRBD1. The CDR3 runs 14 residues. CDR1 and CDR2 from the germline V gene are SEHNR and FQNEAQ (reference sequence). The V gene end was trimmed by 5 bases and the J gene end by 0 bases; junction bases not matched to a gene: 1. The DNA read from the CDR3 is TGTGCCAGCAGCGACAGGGATAGCAATCAGCCC. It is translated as CASSDRDSNQP. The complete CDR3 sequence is CASSDRDSNQPQHF.

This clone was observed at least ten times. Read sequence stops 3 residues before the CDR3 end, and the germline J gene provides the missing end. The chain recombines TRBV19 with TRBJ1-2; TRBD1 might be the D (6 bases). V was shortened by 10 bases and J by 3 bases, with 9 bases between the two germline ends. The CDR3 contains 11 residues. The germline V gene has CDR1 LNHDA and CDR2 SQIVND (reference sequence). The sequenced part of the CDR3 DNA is TGTGCCACCAGACAGGACTATGGC. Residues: CATRQDYG. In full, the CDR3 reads CATRQDYGYTF.

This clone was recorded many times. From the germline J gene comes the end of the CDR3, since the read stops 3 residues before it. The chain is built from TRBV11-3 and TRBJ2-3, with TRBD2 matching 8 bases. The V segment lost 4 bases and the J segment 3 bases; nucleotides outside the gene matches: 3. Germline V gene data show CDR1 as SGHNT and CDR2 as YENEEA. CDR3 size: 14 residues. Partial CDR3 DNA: TGTGCCAGCAGCTCCGGGACTAGGACAGATACG. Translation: CASSSGTRTDT. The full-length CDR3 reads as CASSSGTRTDTQYF.

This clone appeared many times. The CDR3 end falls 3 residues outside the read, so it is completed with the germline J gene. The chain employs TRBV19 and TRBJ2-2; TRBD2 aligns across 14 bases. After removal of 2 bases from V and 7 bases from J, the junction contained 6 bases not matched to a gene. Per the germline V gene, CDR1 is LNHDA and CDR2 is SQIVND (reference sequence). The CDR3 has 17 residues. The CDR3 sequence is CASSIKGTSGSGGELFF. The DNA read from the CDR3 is TGTGCCAGTAGTATAAAAGGGACTAGCGGGAGCGGCGGGGAG.

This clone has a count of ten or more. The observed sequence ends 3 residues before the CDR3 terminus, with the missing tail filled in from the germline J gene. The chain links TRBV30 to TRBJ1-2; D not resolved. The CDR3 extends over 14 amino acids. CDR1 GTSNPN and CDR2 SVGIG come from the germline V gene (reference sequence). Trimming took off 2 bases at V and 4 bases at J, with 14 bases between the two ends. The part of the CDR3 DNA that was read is TGTGCCTGGAGTAGCGGTGGTTTGAGCTATGGC. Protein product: CAWSSGGLSYG. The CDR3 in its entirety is CAWSSGGLSYGYTF.